This T cell receptor (beta chain) originates from a study of T cells expressing NK-cell markers. Turning to the study itself: From sorted CD3+CD56+NKG2C+, CD3+CD56+NKG2C- and CD3+CD56-NKG2C+ T cells came the TCR beta repertoires. One of the eight sequenced donors was seronegative, whereas the other seven were HCMV-seropositive.

For TCR beta, cDNA was produced by 5'RACE template switching with UMIs. TCRdb re-analyzed the 5' RACE reads; it lists each CDR3 protein once, without DNA. In total, the table holds around 470,000 distinct CDR3 sequences. Regarding the study as a whole: Expanded clones of NKG2C+ T cells had an unclear HCMV specificity.

Regarding this clonotype: What it recognizes is unknown.

The CDR3 contains 19 residues. CDR1 is SGHAT and CDR2 is FQNNGV in the germline V gene. This rearrangement joins TRBV11-2 to TRBJ1-2; TCRdb's D call of TRBD1 is untestable without DNA. This clonotype originated in a woman between 50 and 59 years old in good health. Sequenced: blood T cells: a sorted CD56 or NKG2C T cell subset, CD4+ or CD8+ T cells, or bulk PBMC T cells (not recorded which). CDR3: CASSLVIRGRLSPYEGYTF.